These T cell receptor beta chains were read from a single sample in a study of early T cells in non-severe SARS-CoV-2 infection. TCRdb ran MiXCR on the 5' RACE reads and lists one entry per CDR3 protein. The repertoire holds some 71,000 distinct CDR3 sequences, with about 13% as singletons. The material sequenced was whole blood. The origin of the receptors is an adult who was a healthcare worker with PCR-confirmed SARS-CoV-2 infection or an uninfected control (not recorded which). Each CDR3 is given with its conserved first and last residue. A D gene is named only where the DNA matches it firmly. Where a row states a size, it is once, few, many or the class of an expanded clone; other rows omit it.

CDR3aa	CDR3nt	abundance	v_gene	j_gene	d_gene
CASSPQDGNTEAFF	TGTGCCAGCTCACCCCAGGACGGGAACACTGAAGCTTTCTTT	-	TRBV18	TRBJ1-1	-
CASTPVLGTMTQYF	TGTGCCAGCACCCCCGTCTTAGGGACAATGACGCAGTATTTT	few	TRBV6-5	TRBJ2-3	-
CASSLTGGSNQPQHF	TGTGCCAGCAGCCTGACAGGGGGCAGCAATCAGCCCCAGCATTTT	-	TRBV6-2/TRBV6-3	TRBJ1-5	TRBD1
CSSTLYGGSDTQYF	TGCAGCTCGACCCTGTACGGTGGGTCCGATACGCAGTATTTT	few	TRBV29-1	TRBJ2-3	-
CASSAFVLAGFTDTQYF	TGTGCCAGTAGTGCCTTCGTACTAGCGGGGTTTACAGATACGCAGTATTTT	many	TRBV19	TRBJ2-3	TRBD2
CASSLLGYEQYF	TGTGCCAGCAGCCTGCTGGGGTACGAGCAGTACTTC	-	TRBV7-6	TRBJ2-7	-
CSGYKTGTDTQYF	TGCAGCGGATACAAGACAGGAACAGATACGCAGTATTTT	-	TRBV29-1	TRBJ2-3	-
CASSQVSSGTEGYEQYF	TGCGCCAGCAGCCAAGTCTCGTCCGGGACAGAAGGCTACGAGCAGTACTTC	few	TRBV4-3	TRBJ2-7	TRBD1
CASSPLEGRGRLYGYTF	TGTGCCAGCAGCCCCCTAGAGGGGCGGGGACGGCTTTACGGCTACACCTTC	-	TRBV11-2	TRBJ1-2	-
CASSVGTVNYEQYF	TGTGCCAGCAGCGTTGGGACAGTCAACTACGAGCAGTACTTC	few	TRBV11-2	TRBJ2-7	TRBD1
CASSTGPYNQPQHF	TGTGCCAGCAGCACAGGACCGTACAATCAGCCCCAGCATTTT	-	TRBV9	TRBJ1-5	-
CASSLVGTGGIDEQYF	TGTGCCAGCAGCTTAGTCGGGACAGGGGGCATCGACGAGCAGTACTTC	few	TRBV7-2	TRBJ2-7	TRBD1
CAITSGDTQYF	TGTGCCATCACCTCCGGAGATACGCAGTATTTT	-	TRBV10-3	TRBJ2-3	-
CASSLAKPNYGYTF	TGTGCCAGCAGCTTAGCTAAGCCTAACTATGGCTACACCTTC	many	TRBV7-9	TRBJ1-2	-
CASSRTLTYEQYF	TGTGCCAGCAGCCGGACGCTAACCTACGAGCAGTACTTC	-	TRBV11-2	TRBJ2-7	-
CATTSRNAGTGELFF	TGTGCCACCACATCCAGGAATGCGGGCACCGGGGAGCTGTTTTTT	many	TRBV15	TRBJ2-2	-
CASGSGAWGYGYTF	TGTGCCAGCGGATCAGGGGCTTGGGGCTATGGCTACACCTTC	many	TRBV7-9	TRBJ1-2	-
CASSLLDEQYF	TGTGCCAGCAGTTTATTGGACGAGCAGTACTTC	many	TRBV28	TRBJ2-7	-
CAWSVSQGANQPQHF	TGTGCCTGGAGTGTATCGCAGGGAGCCAATCAGCCCCAGCATTTT	many	TRBV30	TRBJ1-5	-
CASSERRALESQETQYF	TGTGCCAGCAGTGAACGGCGGGCCCTGGAATCACAAGAGACCCAGTACTTC	-	TRBV25-1	TRBJ2-5	-
CASSLVLRGGHEQYF	TGTGCCAGCAGCTTAGTTTTGCGGGGGGGACACGAGCAGTACTTC	-	TRBV13	TRBJ2-7	TRBD2
CASSLRAGNTEAFF	TGTGCCAGCAGTTTGAGGGCAGGGAACACTGAAGCTTTCTTT	few	TRBV12-3/TRBV12-4	TRBJ1-1	-
CASRGTGYNQPQHF	TGTGCCAGCAGGGGGACAGGATACAATCAGCCCCAGCATTTT	-	TRBV12-3/TRBV12-4	TRBJ1-5	TRBD1
CASSFPRGALPYGYTF	TGTGCCAGCAGTTTTCCCCGGGGAGCCCTCCCGTATGGCTACACCTTC	-	TRBV28	TRBJ1-2	-
CASSQMAGSGFNEKLFF	TGCGCCAGCAGCCAAATGGCGGGGTCAGGGTTCAATGAAAAACTGTTTTTT	many	TRBV4-3	TRBJ1-4	-
CASRSPYEQYF	TGTGCCAGCAGGAGTCCCTACGAGCAGTACTTC	-	TRBV6-5	TRBJ2-7	-
CSVGTGVQETQYF	TGCAGCGTGGGAACAGGGGTCCAAGAGACCCAGTACTTC	many	TRBV29-1	TRBJ2-5	TRBD1
CASSWLNEQFF	TGTGCCAGCAGTTGGTTGAATGAGCAGTTCTTC	few	TRBV6-6	TRBJ2-1	-